This TCR beta chain was found in a study of T cell responses to AZD1222 COVID-19 vaccine. Broader study findings: At 160-218 and 743-854, vaccine-associated CD4 TCRs were dominant, and they spanned spike. Targets within unmutated variant regions were reportedly found for nearly half of spike-specific TCRs. Elevations in Spike-specific TCR breadth and depth followed administration of two AZD1222 doses. Donors were mostly white British, more females; clonal diversity possibly underestimated.

Remarks on this clone: Its specificity is not known.

Method: immunoSEQ multiplex PCR; TCRdb's copy keeps in-frame clones and lacks some. The repertoire holds 99,000 or so clones, with 86% as singletons. Germline-derived CDR1 and CDR2 are LGHNA and YSLEER. The V gene lost 0 bases and the J gene lost 4 bases, with 13 bases spanning the gap. The CDR3 is 16 amino acids. The V call is TRBV4-3, the J call TRBJ1-3, with a tentative D call TRBD1 (5 bases). The TCR was taken from an adult who received the MenACWY meningococcal vaccine as a control. The sequencing used peripheral blood, collected 28 days after the second dose of the MenACWY control vaccine. The chain's CDR3 is CASSQDAAGQGNTIYF. CDR3 in DNA: TGCGCCAGCAGCCAAGACGCGGCAGGGCAGGGAAACACCATATATTTT.